This T cell receptor (beta chain) was observed in a study of CD4 T cells in relation to SARS-CoV-2 and coronaviruses. Measured with immunoSEQ multiplex PCR; TCRdb has only the in-frame clones, and not every one. The sample consists of tens of thousands of clones, approximately 83% of them appearing once. Germline CDR1 is SGHTA and CDR2 is FQGNSA. The CDR3 has 14 amino acids. V lost 6 bases to trimming and J lost 0 bases; unmatched junction nucleotides: 4. The V and J genes are TRBV7-2 and TRBJ2-7; 8 nucleotides match TRBD1. The sequenced material came from memory CD4+ T cells from PBMCs. The sequence came from an adult with COVID-19. The CDR3 loop reads CASRRQGSSYEQYF. The CDR3 nucleotides read TGTGCCAGCAGGAGACAGGGGAGCTCCTACGAGCAGTACTTC. Using reference TRBV7-2 and TRBJ2-7 for the parts outside the CDR3, the full variable domain is GAGVSQSPSNKVTEKGKDVELRCDPISGHTALYWYRQSLGQGLEFLIYFQGNSAPDKSGLPSDRFSAERTGGSVSTLTIQRTQQEDSAVYLCASRRQGSSYEQYFGPGTRLTVT.